This is a list of T cell receptor beta chains from one sample in a study of identical twins. From the 5' RACE reads, TCRdb called clonotypes with MiXCR, one entry per CDR3 protein. The top ten clones hold about 5.6% of a sample with 260,000 or so distinct CDR3 sequences, about 7.5% of them seen once. This sample was also put to use in a study of yellow fever vaccine responses in identical twins.

The sequencing input was CD8+ T cells sorted from blood. These receptors were collected from a woman aged 18 to 35 in good health. The CDR3 runs from the conserved cysteine through the conserved F or W. The D gene is left open where the match is weak. Size is omitted from some rows. Given values are once, few, many or a class for expanded clones.

D | size | J | V | DNA | CDR3
NA | few | TRBJ2-2 | TRBV14 | TGTGCCAGCAGCCAAGAGCGTCGGTCGACAGTCGGGGAGCTGTTTTTT | CASSQERRSTVGELFF
NA | few | TRBJ2-3 | TRBV27 | TGTGCCAGCAGTTTGTCTACCAGGGTTTCAGATACGCAGTATTTT | CASSLSTRVSDTQYF
NA | NA | TRBJ2-3 | TRBV5-4 | TGTGCCAGCAGCTCACGCGCAGGGGCTGGGGGAGATACGCAGTATTTT | CASSSRAGAGGDTQYF
NA | few | TRBJ2-1 | TRBV11-2 | TGTGCCAGCAGTTGGACAGACAATGAGCAGTTCTTC | CASSWTDNEQFF
NA | many | TRBJ2-1 | TRBV7-9 | TGTGCCAGCAGCTTAGCATTAGGTAGGATCGAGCAGTTCTTC | CASSLALGRIEQFF
NA | many | TRBJ2-3 | TRBV7-9 | TGTGCCAGCAGCTTAGGTGTGGATACGCAGTATTTT | CASSLGVDTQYF
NA | few | TRBJ1-1 | TRBV5-6 | TGTGCCAGCAGCTTGTGGGGAGGTCGGACCACTGAAGCTTTCTTT | CASSLWGGRTTEAFF
TRBD1 | few | TRBJ1-1 | TRBV9 | TGTGCCAGCAGCGTAGGGGACAGGGCCCCTGAAGCTTTCTTT | CASSVGDRAPEAFF
NA | many | TRBJ2-7 | TRBV28 | TGTGCCAGCAGCTCACGACAGAGCTCGTCAACCTACGAGCAGTACTTC | CASSSRQSSSTYEQYF
NA | few | TRBJ2-5 | TRBV9 | TGTGCCAGCAGCGACCCGGTTTTGGAGACCCAGTACTTC | CASSDPVLETQYF
NA | few | TRBJ2-3 | TRBV6-5 | TGTGCCAGCAGTTACGCTAACAAGGGTTTAGGGCAGTATTTT | CASSYANKGLGQYF
TRBD2 | NA | TRBJ2-5 | TRBV12-3/TRBV12-4 | TGTGCCAGCAGTCCCGGGACTAGCCCAGAGACCCAGTACTTC | CASSPGTSPETQYF
NA | NA | TRBJ1-2 | TRBV6-1 | TGTGCCAGCACTCAGGGACACAGCACTGGCTACACCTTC | CASTQGHSTGYTF
TRBD2 | few | TRBJ2-5 | TRBV27 | TGTGCCAGCAGTGGACTAGCGGGAGTTTTGCAAGAGACCCAGTACTTC | CASSGLAGVLQETQYF
TRBD1 | many | TRBJ1-2 | TRBV2 | TGTGCCAGCAGTAAAGGACAGGCTCACACCTTC | CASSKGQAHTF